This T cell receptor (beta chain) was identified during a study of regulatory T cells in long-lasting Graves disease. As to this clonotype: Its antigen is not identified.

Study-wide results and caveats: Repertoires from persistent disease leaned toward TRBV28, TRBJ1-2 and TRBJ2-5.

The time point was: newly diagnosed GD, antithyroid drugs for less than 3 months. Construction of the TCR library relied on RNA isolated from PBMCs. With EDTA tubes as the receptacles, about 10 milliliters of peripheral blood were drawn. According to the study, TCR beta libraries were built with iRepertoire HTBI primers and CDR3-region Arm-PCR. Each CDR3 protein gets one entry after TCRdb re-called the multiplex PCR reads with MiXCR. The table has 520,000 or so distinct CDR3 sequences, around 12% seen once. Germline-derived CDR1 and CDR2 are SGHVS and FQNEAQ. V lost 5 bases to trimming and J lost 8 bases; unmatched junction nucleotides: 14. The CDR3 extends over 16 amino acids. These data were also reused for a study on T cells in Graves' hyperthyroidism and ophthalmopathy.

This material consisted of peripheral blood mononuclear cells (PBMCs), taken at new diagnosis, from a patient treated with antithyroid drugs. This receptor was identified in a woman aged 25 to 39 with Graves disease. This chain uses TRBV7-8 with TRBJ1-4; the match to TRBD1 covers 7 bases. The CDR3 DNA is TGTGCCAGCAGCCCGGGGACAGTCCCTGGGAGGGAAAAACTGTTTTTT. Amino acid sequence: CASSPGTVPGREKLFF.